This is a list of T cell receptor beta chains from one sample in a study of neoadjuvant anti-PD-1 for oral cavity cancer. Using immunoSEQ multiplex PCR, the repertoire was profiled, and TCRdb retains in-frame clones only, with some absent. The sample lists some 33,000 clones; around four fifths were seen once. The sample in question was PBMCs, obtained after nivolumab (anti-PD-1) treatment. The receptors were sampled from a person between 35 and 79 years old with oral cavity squamous cell carcinoma. Both conserved end residues are part of each CDR3. D genes are given only for firm matches. Where a row states a size, it is once, few, many or the class of an expanded clone; other rows omit it.

d_call cdr3_length clone_size j_call v_call cdr3_aa cdr3_nt
- 14 - TRBJ1-1 TRBV6-5 CASSYSRGNTEAFF TGTGCCAGCAGTTACTCCAGGGGGAACACTGAAGCTTTCTTT
TRBD1 15 - TRBJ2-2 TRBV15 CATSSRTGDTGELFF TGTGCCACCAGCAGCCGAACAGGGGATACCGGGGAGCTGTTTTTT
- 15 few TRBJ2-7 TRBV6-5 CASSYDGGPTYEQYF TGTGCCAGCAGTTACGACGGCGGGCCGACCTACGAGCAGTACTTC
- 11 - TRBJ2-7 TRBV5-4 CASSSDRVQYF TGTGCCAGCAGCAGCGACAGAGTGCAGTACTTC
- 13 - TRBJ2-7 TRBV9 CASSDGDRGEQYF TGTGCCAGCAGCGATGGGGACCGTGGGGAGCAGTACTTC
- 13 - TRBJ1-2 TRBV7-9 CASSYRVGYGYTF TGTGCCAGCAGCTACAGGGTTGGCTATGGCTACACCTTC
- 14 - TRBJ1-6 TRBV9 CASSVGDRNSPLHF TGTGCCAGCAGCGTAGGAGACAGAAATTCACCCCTCCACTTT
- 13 once TRBJ1-2 TRBV7-2 CASSFSDHYGYTF TGTGCCAGCAGCTTCTCTGACCATTATGGCTACACCTTC
TRBD2 15 - TRBJ2-7 TRBV11-2 CASSWASGGIYEQYF TGTGCCAGCAGCTGGGCGTCGGGGGGAATCTACGAGCAGTACTTC
- 17 - TRBJ2-3 TRBV4-3 CASSQDLWGAGTDTQYF TGCGCCAGCAGCCAAGATCTTTGGGGGGCGGGCACAGATACGCAGTATTTT
- 16 - TRBJ2-1 TRBV28 CASSRSGQGHGNEQFF TGTGCCAGCAGCCGTTCGGGGCAGGGCCACGGGAATGAGCAGTTCTTC
TRBD1 15 few TRBJ1-4 TRBV2 CASRGTGGLIEKLFF TGTGCCAGCAGAGGAACAGGGGGGTTGATTGAAAAACTGTTTTTT
- 18 - TRBJ1-1 TRBV5-1 CASSLEGQGMGVNTEAFF TGCGCCAGCAGCTTGGAGGGGCAGGGTATGGGTGTGAACACTGAAGCTTTCTTT
- 14 - TRBJ1-1 TRBV7-2 CASSQSGGDTEAFF TGTGCCAGCAGCCAAAGTGGGGGTGACACTGAAGCTTTCTTT
TRBD1 13 - TRBJ1-1 TRBV6-6 CATKGAVNTEAFF TGTGCCACTAAGGGGGCGGTCAACACTGAAGCTTTCTTT
- 19 - TRBJ2-6 TRBV12-5 CASGLPPFTGSSGANVLTF TGTGCTAGTGGTTTGCCCCCTTTTACAGGAAGCTCTGGGGCCAACGTCCTGACTTTC
TRBD1 15 - TRBJ2-1 TRBV2 CASSAGTGAYNEQFF TGTGCCAGCAGCGCCGGGACAGGGGCCTACAATGAGCAGTTCTTC
- 13 once TRBJ2-5 TRBV19 CASSPGQRETQYF TGTGCCAGTAGCCCCGGACAGAGAGAGACCCAGTACTTC
TRBD1 16 - TRBJ1-1 TRBV7-2 CASSLNRGQVGTEAFF TGTGCCAGCAGCTTAAACAGGGGGCAGGTCGGCACTGAAGCTTTCTTT
TRBD1 13 - TRBJ2-5 TRBV2 CAQRAGGAETQYF TGTGCCCAAAGGGCAGGGGGCGCCGAGACCCAGTACTTC
- 14 - TRBJ2-3 TRBV9 CASSVEGSTDTQYF TGTGCCAGCAGCGTAGAGGGGAGCACAGATACGCAGTATTTT
TRBD2 16 - TRBJ2-1 TRBV9 CASSPQGTSGGGEQFF TGTGCCAGCAGCCCCCAGGGGACTAGCGGGGGGGGTGAGCAGTTCTTC
- 16 - TRBJ2-3 TRBV10-3 CAISDPVGGWADTQYF TGTGCCATCAGTGACCCCGTAGGGGGATGGGCAGATACGCAGTATTTT
TRBD1 14 - TRBJ1-2 TRBV28 CASSSGTVPYGYTF TGTGCCAGCAGTTCGGGGACAGTCCCCTATGGCTACACCTTC
- 13 - TRBJ2-5 TRBV25-1 CASSRTTQETQYF TGTGCCAGCAGCAGGACGACCCAAGAGACCCAGTACTTC